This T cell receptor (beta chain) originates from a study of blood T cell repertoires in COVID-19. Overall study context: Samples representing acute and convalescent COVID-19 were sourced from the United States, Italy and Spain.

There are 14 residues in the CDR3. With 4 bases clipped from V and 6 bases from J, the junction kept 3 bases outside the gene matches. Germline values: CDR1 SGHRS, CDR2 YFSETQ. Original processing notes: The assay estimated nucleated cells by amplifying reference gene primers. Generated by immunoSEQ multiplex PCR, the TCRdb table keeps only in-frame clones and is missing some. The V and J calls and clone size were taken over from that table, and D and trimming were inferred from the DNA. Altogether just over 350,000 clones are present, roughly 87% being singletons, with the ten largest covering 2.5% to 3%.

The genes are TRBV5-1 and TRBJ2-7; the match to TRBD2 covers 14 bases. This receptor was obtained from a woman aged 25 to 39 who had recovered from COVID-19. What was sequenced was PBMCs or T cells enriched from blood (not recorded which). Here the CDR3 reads CASSGGLAGVEQYF. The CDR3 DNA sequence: TGCGCCAGCAGCGGGGGACTAGCGGGAGTCGAGCAGTACTTC.